This T cell receptor (beta chain) appears in the sequencing data of a study of T cells in Graves' hyperthyroidism and ophthalmopathy. General study points: Among clonotypes expanded in thyroid above 0.001, most were also found in blood. A model of 13 V-J pairs discriminated ophthalmopathy from stable hyperthyroidism.

The CDR3 totals 12 residues. Amplification of TCR beta CDR3 regions used RNA as the template. When the TCR CDR3 underwent first-round RT-PCR, the HTBI primer set was used. TCRdb processed the multiplex PCR reads anew with MiXCR; each CDR3 protein has one entry. The sample has some 800,000 distinct CDR3 sequences, about 38% seen once. This clonotype has a count of ten or more. What it recognizes is unknown. The junction does not match germline at one end; this may be a read error. Patients aged 18 to 65 had newly diagnosed hyperthyroidism that had lasted under 2 months. Lactation, pregnancy, other autoimmune disease or uncontrolled infection excluded patients.

This TCR derives from a man aged 18 to 29 with Graves' hyperthyroidism. The chain recombines TRBV12-3 or TRBV12-4 with TRBJ1-1; D is unclear. The sequenced sample consisted of blood. This chain's CDR3 is CASSLADTEAFF. The CDR3 DNA is TGTGCCAGCAGCTTAGCGGACACTGAAGCTTTCTTT.